This TCR beta chain was retrieved from a study of blood T cell repertoires in COVID-19. Study information: Whether acute or convalescent, the COVID-19 samples came from the United States, Italy and Spain. T cells, B-cell-depleted T cells, or PBMCs provided the cDNA or gDNA that served as material.

Libraries were prepared by immunoSEQ multiplex PCR; TCRdb keeps only in-frame clonotypes and omits some of them. The repertoire holds 85,000 to 120,000 clones, around 90% seen once, with approximately 1.9% in the top ten. This clone has just a few counts. The sample carries other DNA sequences with the same CDR3. V gave up 5 bases and J gave up 4 bases; unmatched junction bases: 7. The CDR3 loop spans 15 amino acids. Germline V CDR1 and CDR2: SGHNT, YENEEA. Enrollment of patients from Seattle took place during active infection, with longitudinal follow-up. The chain has TRBV11-3 and TRBJ1-3; 8 bases are shared with TRBD1. Sequencing was performed on peripheral blood. The sequence came from a woman in her forties or fifties with COVID-19, enrolled during active disease. In nucleotides, the CDR3 is TGTGCCAGCAGCCCCGGACAGGGACCCGGAAACACCATATATTTT. Its translation: CASSPGQGPGNTIYF. The complete variable domain, with remaining parts taken from reference TRBV11-3 and TRBJ1-3, reads EAGVVQSPRYKIIEKKQPVAFWCNPISGHNTLYWYLQNLGQGPELLIRYENEEAVDDSQLPKDRFSAERLKGVDSTLKIQPAELGDSAVYLCASSPGQGPGNTIYFGEGSWLTVV.